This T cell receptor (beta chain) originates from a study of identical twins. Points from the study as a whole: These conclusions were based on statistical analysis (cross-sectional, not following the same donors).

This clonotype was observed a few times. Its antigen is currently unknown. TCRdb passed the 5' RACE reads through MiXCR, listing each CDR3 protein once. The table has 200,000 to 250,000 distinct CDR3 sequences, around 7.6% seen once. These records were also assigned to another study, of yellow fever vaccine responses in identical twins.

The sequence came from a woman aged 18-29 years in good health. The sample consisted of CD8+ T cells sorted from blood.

The CDR3, as DNA: TGTGCCAGCCGACCGGACAGGGGGGGGACCGGGGAGCTGTTTTTT. This codes for CASRPDRGGTGELFF. The J gene is TRBJ2-2, the V gene TRBV5-5; 10 nucleotides agree with TRBD1. Per the germline V gene, CDR1 is SGHKS and CDR2 is YYEKEE (reference sequence). The V gene end was trimmed by 7 bases and the J gene end by 5 bases; junction bases not matched to a gene: 8. The CDR3 consists of 15 residues.